The present TCR beta chain was sequenced within a study of blood T cell repertoires in COVID-19. For the study at large: The origin of the acute and convalescent COVID-19 samples was the United States, Italy and Spain. In each case, the material was cDNA or gDNA derived from T cells, B-cell-depleted T cells, or PBMCs.

Clones were sequenced by immunoSEQ multiplex PCR, and TCRdb holds only the in-frame ones, with some missing. The data hold more than 65,000 clones, with roughly 84% observed a single time. Patients of the Seattle cohort, enrolled during active infection, were followed longitudinally. The CDR3 extends over 13 amino acids. Trimming stripped 3 bases from V and 6 bases from J, with 12 bases between. Germline V gene lookup returns CDR1 SQVTM and CDR2 ANQGSEA. The sequenced material came from peripheral blood. The genes are TRBV29-1 and TRBJ1-5; possibly TRBD1 for D (6 bases). This TCR derives from a man aged 30-40 years with COVID-19, enrolled during active disease. The CDR3 loop reads CSVDTGGGQPQHF. The CDR3 DNA reads as TGCAGCGTTGATACGGGGGGCGGTCAGCCCCAGCATTTT.